The entry below describes one TCR beta chain. Trimming took 1 base from V and 2 from J, leaving 5 bases between them. This CDR3 is 14 amino acids long. Germline CDR1 SGHTA, CDR2 FQGNSA. This sample was taken from a study of cytotoxic CD8 clonotypes in ibrutinib-treated CLL. Study in general: After median roughly 70 months, approximately 14 stayed in remission, approximately twelve progressed; responses roughly 25 partial, 2 complete.

Sequenced by immunoSEQ multiplex PCR; TCRdb stores in-frame clones only, minus some. There are some 300,000 clones in the sample; 80% occur only once, and more than 6% lies in the top ten. This TCR was recovered from a human donor with chronic lymphocytic leukemia. The sample was PBMCs, taken before ibrutinib treatment. This sequence joins TRBV7-2 and TRBJ2-2; the D is unclear. CDR3 DNA: TGTGCCAGCAGCTTAGATGGTAACACCGGGGAGCTGTTTTTT. Translating gives CASSLDGNTGELFF.